The following is a TCR beta chain sequence with its context. The sample holds many counts of this clonotype. No cognate antigen has been identified for it. No base quality information exists; no much larger clone differs at one position. The time point label on this specimen signifies: patch test 3, about 24 weeks after DPC sensitization. The treatment or condition label here, explained by the study, means: therapeutic diphenylcyclopropenone sensitization with weekly scalp DPC. At each patch-test visit, blood was drawn before the patch test was applied. To be eligible, patients had to be aged 18 to 70, diagnosed with alopecia and judged suitable for DPC therapy, while pregnant patients were excluded. Total RNA was extracted from unfractionated whole blood collected in Tempus Blood RNA tubes. This sample was taken from a study of human T cells and chemical hapten exposure (dated by TCRdb to the early 2020s). Regarding the complete study: For sensitization, 2% DPC in acetone was applied to a roughly 2 cm by roughly 2 cm area of upper inner arm skin. Throughout the roughly 24-week study period, patients were also given weekly therapeutic DPC doses on the scalp. Patch testing was performed on the upper back with Finn chambers containing 0.01% DPC, and the patch tests were scored after 6 days according to International Contact Dermatitis Research Group standards. The patient cohort, mostly female, included alopecia areata with under or over 50% scalp involvement, alopecia totalis and alopecia universalis. Libraries were pooled for sequencing, and variation in per-sample TCR yields was attributed mainly to small differences in library volumes within the pool. In alopecia patients, the study followed how the peripheral blood TCR repertoire changed in vivo over primary and secondary sensitization to diphenylcyclopropenone (DPC), a hapten. Blood samples were taken from patients before sensitization (week 0) and then at 2, 6 and about 24 weeks after DPC sensitization. Blood for TCR sequencing was provided by twenty-nine alopecia patients at one to four time points (pre-sensitization, 2, 6 and 24 weeks).

In the germline V gene, CDR1 corresponds to SGHTA and CDR2 to FQGNSA. The CDR3 numbers 12 residues from cysteine through phenylalanine. This entry keeps only the CDR3 DNA: 36 bases, framed from base 1. Cut back by 8 bases and 5 bases, the V and J ends lie 12 bases apart. Receptors were amplified or captured by RACE. The instrument was a NextSeq 500. During library preparation, unique molecular identifiers were attached to individual cDNA molecules so that TCRs could be counted quantitatively and reproducibly. Both TCR alpha and TCR beta chains were sequenced from each blood RNA sample. Under the source paper's analysis protocol: The median number of TCRs per sample was roughly 98,000, ranging from about 20,000 to 690,600. V, J and CDR3 annotation of the TCR reads was performed with the Decombinator software suite. For PS versus PT1 abundance plots, all samples were subsampled to the same number of TCRs (28,000). TCRs were defined as expanded if absent before sensitization and observed at least eight times at the 2-week time point. TCRdb trimmed the raw reads at Q25, called clones with MiXCR and kept productive beta chains. Rows matching on CDR3 protein sequence are summarized as one entry with the most common DNA and genes. These V and J calls derive from TCRdb rather than the authors' analysis. This sample holds tens of thousands of distinct CDR3 sequences; almost 6% were observed only once. Jointly, the top ten make up roughly 5.9% of the sample.

General study outcomes and caveats: Expanded TCRs formed significantly more large CDR3 similarity clusters than pre-sensitization or healthy control sets, consistent with antigen-driven responses. The number of TCRs above 1 in 1000 frequency did not change with DPC sensitization; there was no evidence of global repertoire structure alterations. A positive correlation was found between the number of PT1 expanded TCRs and patch test score, with significance reached at thresholds 8, 16 and 32 but not 4. Because all patients had alopecia, a presumed autoimmune disease, the immune response of the patients might differ from that of healthy individuals. After repeated subsampling, changes were observed in the strength of the expansion versus patch-test correlation and in the threshold at which the correlation became significant.

The sequence was obtained from a man aged 25-45 years with alopecia areata. Some clones in this sample may be carry-over from other donors' samples. The material sequenced was whole blood, taken in connection with sensitization to the hapten diphenylcyclopropenone (DPC). The chain is assembled from TRBV7-2 and TRBJ2-5; a tentative D match to TRBD1 spans 7 bases. The nucleotide sequence is TGTGCCAGCCAGGGGGGCGGGGAGACCCAGTACTTC. This gives the protein CASQGGGETQYF. Here the CDR3 is joined to the reference TRBV7-2 and TRBJ2-5 genes, and the full variable domain is: GAGVSQSPSNKVTEKGKDVELRCDPISGHTALYWYRQSLGQGLEFLIYFQGNSAPDKSGLPSDRFSAERTGGSVSTLTIQRTQQEDSAVYLCASQGGGETQYFGPGTRLLVL.